The next 9 T cell receptor beta chains were all read from a single sample in a study of cytomegalovirus exposure and HLA in healthy donors. Both 60 Vbeta primers and 13 Jbeta primers went into the PCR. Using immunoSEQ multiplex PCR, the repertoire was profiled, and TCRdb retains in-frame clones only, with some absent. The data show 100,000 to 150,000 clones, under 80% seen once. Sample: PBMCs. Receptors were obtained from a man in his 60s in good health and CMV-seropositive.

V and J are TRBV4-2 and TRBJ1-3; D gene ambiguous. The CDR3 consists of 17 residues. In germline, CDR1 is LGHNA, CDR2 YNFKEQ. Trimming took 1 base from V and 0 from J, leaving 13 bases between them. As DNA, the CDR3 is TGTGCCAGCAGCCAAGTCGAGGGATCTCTCTCTGGAAACACCATATATTTT. This sequence encodes CASSQVEGSLSGNTIYF.

The chain joins TRBV7-3 to TRBJ2-2; D is possibly TRBD1 (6 bases). The CDR3 is 15 amino acids. CDR1 and CDR2 (germline): SGHTA, FQGTGA. V was pared by 4 bases and J by 3 bases, with 12 bases between. The CDR3 is CASSSSQGYTGELFF. The CDR3 DNA sequence: TGTGCCAGCAGCTCATCACAGGGATACACCGGGGAGCTGTTTTTT.

This clone appeared a few times. The chain uses TRBV2 and TRBJ1-2; D may be TRBD1 (5 bases). Between the trimmed V and J ends, which lost 4 bases and 4 bases, there was a span of 7 bases. The CDR3 contains 12 residues. Germline CDR1 reads SNHLY; CDR2 reads FYNNEI. The CDR3 is CASSVDSYGYTF. The DNA of the CDR3 is TGTGCCAGCAGTGTTGACAGCTATGGCTACACCTTC.

This rearrangement joins TRBV10-3 to TRBJ2-3; 8 bases agree with TRBD1. With 6 bases clipped from V and 4 bases from J, the junction kept 3 bases outside the gene matches. The CDR3 loop spans 13 amino acids. Germline assignment: CDR1 ENHRY and CDR2 SYGVKD. DNA of the CDR3: TGTGCCATCAGCAAGACAGGGGCAGATACGCAGTATTTT. This gives the protein CAISKTGADTQYF.

This chain uses TRBV2 with TRBJ1-2; D remains unclear. CDR3 length: 16 amino acids. Germline CDR1 and CDR2: SNHLY and FYNNEI. Trimming cost V 6 bases and J 1 base, with 18 bases left between them. Here the CDR3 reads CASSDDNPRGNYGYTF. DNA of the CDR3: TGTGCCAGCAGCGACGACAACCCGCGGGGTAACTATGGCTACACCTTC.

This clone was observed a single time. Here the CDR3 reads CASSRDRGEDEQYF. The DNA of the CDR3 is TGTGCCAGCAGTCGGGACAGGGGAGAGGACGAGCAGTACTTC. The chain links TRBV28 to TRBJ2-7, with 10 nucleotides matching TRBD1. The CDR3 sequence is 14 residues long. Germline CDR1 and CDR2: MDHEN and SYDVKM. Trimming at V came to 5 bases and at J to 5 bases, leaving 6 bases not matched to a gene.

V is TRBV5-1 and J is TRBJ2-2; perhaps TRBD2 as D (6 bases). The CDR3 totals 17 residues. CDR1 is SGHRS and CDR2 is YFSETQ in the germline V gene. V was pared by 1 base and J by 0 bases, with 13 bases between. CDR3 nucleotide sequence: TGCGCCAGCAGCTTGTATGTAGCGGCCGCGAACACCGGGGAGCTGTTTTTT. Its translation: CASSLYVAAANTGELFF.

The gene calls are TRBV5-6 and TRBJ1-5, with D perhaps TRBD1 (5 bases). V was cut by 1 base and J by 4 bases, with 12 bases left in between. The CDR3 runs to 15 residues. CDR1 is SGHDT, CDR2 YYEEEE, per germline. The CDR3 is CASSLRQTRNQPQHF. The CDR3 DNA is TGTGCCAGCAGCTTGAGACAGACCCGAAATCAGCCCCAGCATTTT.

The V and J genes are TRBV7-9 and TRBJ1-4; no clear D. This CDR3 spans 15 amino acids. The germline gives CDR1 SEHNR, CDR2 FQNEAQ (reference sequence). V lost 0 bases, J lost 8 bases, and 13 bases lay in between. The CDR3 nucleotides are TGTGCCAGCAGCTTAGCGGAGTGGTCGGGGGAAAAACTGTTTTTT. The encoded protein is CASSLAEWSGEKLFF. Full variable domain (missing parts from reference TRBV7-9 and TRBJ1-4): DTGVSQNPRHKITKRGQNVTFRCDPISEHNRLYWYRQTLGQGPEFLTYFQNEAQLEKSRLLSDRFSAERPKGSFSTLEIQRTEQGDSAMYLCASSLAEWSGEKLFFGSGTQLSVL.